Listed below are T cell receptor beta chains from one sample, sequenced in a study of blood T cell repertoires in COVID-19. Profiled with immunoSEQ multiplex PCR; TCRdb holds only in-frame clones, not every one. The sample lists approximately 140,000 clones; 80% were seen once. The sample was peripheral blood. The receptors come from a man aged 55 to 70 with active or convalescent COVID-19. CDR3s include the opening cysteine and the closing phenylalanine or tryptophan. D genes are given only for firm matches. Rows give clone size only sometimes, using once, few, many, or a class for an expanded clone.

J gene,V gene,D gene,clone size,CDR3 DNA,CDR3 protein
TRBJ1-5,TRBV11-3,.,.,TGTGCCAGCACCCTTACCAGGGGCCGGAATCAGCCCCAGCATTTT,CASTLTRGRNQPQHF
TRBJ1-1,TRBV5-1,TRBD1,.,TGCGCCAGCAGCTTGGCCGGGACAGTGAACACTGAAGCTTTCTTT,CASSLAGTVNTEAFF
TRBJ2-7,TRBV29-1,.,.,TGCAGCGTTGTTGCGGAGGCCTACGAGCAGTACTTC,CSVVAEAYEQYF
TRBJ2-4,TRBV4-2,TRBD1,few,TGTGCCAGCAGCCCTTCCGCCGGACAGGGGAACATTCAGTACTTC,CASSPSAGQGNIQYF
TRBJ1-1,TRBV4-2,.,.,TGTGCCAGCAGCTCCGTAGGGGAAGGAACTGAAGCTTTCTTT,CASSSVGEGTEAFF
TRBJ1-2,TRBV9,TRBD1,.,TGTGCCAGCAGCGTAGCCGGGACAGGCGGCTACACCTTC,CASSVAGTGGYTF
TRBJ1-1,TRBV7-3,.,.,TGTGCCAGCAGCATGGACAGGAACACTGAAGCTTTCTTT,CASSMDRNTEAFF
TRBJ2-2,TRBV7-6,TRBD2,.,TGTGCCAGCAACACCGGGACTAGCGGGTACACCGGGGAGCTGTTTTTT,CASNTGTSGYTGELFF
TRBJ2-7,TRBV28,.,.,TGTGCCAGCAGTTTATATGGGGGCCTCTACGAGCAGTACTTC,CASSLYGGLYEQYF
TRBJ2-3,TRBV28,TRBD2,.,TGTGCCAGCAGTTTGCGGGAGGTTAGCACAGATACGCAGTATTTT,CASSLREVSTDTQYF
TRBJ1-1,TRBV9,TRBD1,.,TGTGCCAGCAATCCGACAGGGGGTAACACTGAAGCTTTCTTT,CASNPTGGNTEAFF
TRBJ1-2,TRBV29-1,.,.,TGCAGCGTTGCGGGGAACTATGGCTACACCTTC,CSVAGNYGYTF
TRBJ2-7,TRBV11-3,.,once,TGTGCCAGCAGCTTAGGTCAGGGCGACGAGCAGTACTTC,CASSLGQGDEQYF
TRBJ1-5,TRBV28,.,.,TGTGCCAGCAGGAAGGAGTATCAGCCCCAGCATTTT,CASRKEYQPQHF
TRBJ2-7,TRBV5-1,.,.,TGCGCCAGCAGCTTCTACAGGGAAATGGACGAGCAGTACTTC,CASSFYREMDEQYF
TRBJ1-6,TRBV2,.,.,TGTGCCAGCAGTGAAGGGAGGGTCCATAATTCACCCCTCCACTTT,CASSEGRVHNSPLHF
TRBJ2-3,TRBV5-1,.,.,TGCGCCAGCAGCCCCCTGACTAGCACAGATACGCAGTATTTT,CASSPLTSTDTQYF
TRBJ2-3,TRBV7-2,TRBD2,once,TGTGCCAGCAGCTTTAGCGGGAGGCGCTCCCCGGATACGCAGTATTTT,CASSFSGRRSPDTQYF
TRBJ2-1,TRBV7-9,TRBD1,.,TGTGCCAGCAGCTTTCTAGCCGGGACAGGGGATGAGCAGTTCTTC,CASSFLAGTGDEQFF
TRBJ2-1,TRBV20-1,.,once,TGCAGTGCTAGTACTAGTTACAATGAGCAGTTCTTC,CSASTSYNEQFF
TRBJ2-7,TRBV29-1,TRBD2,.,TGCAGCGTTGAGGGATTTCTGACTAGCGGGAGCCAGAGCTCCTACGAGCAGTACTTC,CSVEGFLTSGSQSSYEQYF
TRBJ2-1,TRBV5-8,TRBD2,.,TGTGCCAGCAGCCAGGGACTAGCGGGAGGGCTCATGGATGAGCAGTTCTTC,CASSQGLAGGLMDEQFF
TRBJ1-2,TRBV9,.,.,TGTGCCAGCAGCGAAGGACAGACTTATGGCTACACCTTC,CASSEGQTYGYTF
TRBJ2-5,TRBV4-1,TRBD2,.,TGCGCCAGCAGCCAACGAAGGACTAGCGGGGAGACCCAGTACTTC,CASSQRRTSGETQYF
TRBJ2-7,TRBV4-1,.,few,TGCGCCAGCAGCCACCCGGGACTCTCCTACGAGCAGTACTTC,CASSHPGLSYEQYF
TRBJ2-4,TRBV7-2,.,.,TGTGCCAGCAGCCCCATAGCCAAAAACATTCAGTACTTC,CASSPIAKNIQYF
TRBJ1-6,TRBV9,.,.,TGTGCCAGCAGCGAGAAACCCGGGGGGCTGGGCTCACCCCTCCACTTT,CASSEKPGGLGSPLHF
TRBJ2-3,TRBV10-3,.,once,TGTGCCATCAGTGAGACTAGCTTTGTCACAGATACGCAGTATTTT,CAISETSFVTDTQYF
TRBJ1-1,TRBV15,.,.,TGTGCCACCAGCAGAGCCAGGGCGAGCACTGAAGCTTTCTTT,CATSRARASTEAFF
TRBJ2-1,TRBV5-4,TRBD2,.,TGTGCCAGCAGCTTGTTGGGACTAGCGGGAGTAGGTAATGAGCAGTTCTTC,CASSLLGLAGVGNEQFF
TRBJ1-4,TRBV28,.,.,TGTGCCAGCAGGTCCGACAGGACCACTAATGAAAAACTGTTTTTT,CASRSDRTTNEKLFF
TRBJ1-1,TRBV9,.,.,TGTGCCAGCAGCGTTTCAGTGAACACTGAAGCTTTCTTT,CASSVSVNTEAFF
TRBJ2-2,TRBV15,.,few,TGTGCCACCAGCAGGGTTACAGGGACCACCGGGGAGCTGTTTTTT,CATSRVTGTTGELFF
TRBJ2-2,TRBV19,TRBD2,few,TGTGCCAGTAGCAGGGAGGGCGGGGAGCTGTTTTTT,CASSREGGELFF
TRBJ1-4,TRBV7-8,.,.,TGTGCCAGCAGCCGGGAGTCTCGTGGTAATGAAAAACTGTTTTTT,CASSRESRGNEKLFF
TRBJ1-6,TRBV6-6,TRBD1,.,TGTGCCAGCAGTCCCCCGGGACAGGGAACCTCAAATTCACCCCTCCACTTT,CASSPPGQGTSNSPLHF
TRBJ1-1,TRBV12-3/TRBV12-4,.,.,TGTGCCAGCAGTCCCTTCGAGGCCGAAGCTTTCTTT,CASSPFEAEAFF
TRBJ1-6,TRBV5-4,.,.,TGTGCCAGCAGCAGGAACAGGGATAATTCACCCCTCCACTTT,CASSRNRDNSPLHF
TRBJ1-1,TRBV5-4,TRBD1,.,TGTGCCAGCAGCCTGGCCGGGACAGGGGGCGAGGACACTGAAGCTTTCTTT,CASSLAGTGGEDTEAFF
TRBJ2-2,TRBV7-8,TRBD1,.,TGTGCCAGCAGCTGGAATGCAGGGGGTTCGGGGGAGCTGTTTTTT,CASSWNAGGSGELFF
TRBJ2-7,TRBV11-2,TRBD1,.,TGTGCCAGCAGTTCCGACAGGGCCGGCGAGCAGTACTTC,CASSSDRAGEQYF
TRBJ1-5,TRBV19,TRBD1,.,TGTGCCAGTAGTCTAACAGGGGGCGCGCGGCAGCCCCAGCATTTT,CASSLTGGARQPQHF
TRBJ2-1,TRBV28,TRBD2,.,TGTGCCAGCAGCCTACTAGCGCGTGAGCAGTTCTTC,CASSLLAREQFF
TRBJ2-1,TRBV4-3,TRBD2,.,TGCGCCAGCAGCCAAGATGAAGGAGCGGGAGGAAACAATGAGCAGTTCTTC,CASSQDEGAGGNNEQFF
TRBJ1-2,TRBV18,TRBD1,.,TGTGCCAGCTCACCTTACGGTCAGGGGGATGGCTACACCTTC,CASSPYGQGDGYTF
TRBJ2-1,TRBV11-3,TRBD1,.,TGTGCCAGCAGCCCTATCGGGACAGGGAGCTCCTACAATGAGCAGTTCTTC,CASSPIGTGSSYNEQFF
TRBJ1-6,TRBV7-9,.,.,TGTGCCAGCAGCTCTTCTAGCGTTCGGGATTCACCCCTCCACTTT,CASSSSSVRDSPLHF
TRBJ1-1,TRBV19,.,.,TGTGCCAGTAAGGTAGGCAGGGTGGACACTGAAGCTTTCTTT,CASKVGRVDTEAFF
TRBJ2-7,TRBV7-2,.,few,TGTGCCAGCAGCACCGGGTCATGGCTCGGGGAGCAGTACTTC,CASSTGSWLGEQYF
TRBJ1-4,TRBV7-8,.,.,TGTGCCAGCAGCCCTCAGGGTAGGAGAGATGAAAAACTGTTTTTT,CASSPQGRRDEKLFF
TRBJ2-1,TRBV5-1,TRBD2,.,TGCGCCAGCAGCTCGGGCGCTAGCGGGGGCTACAATGAGCAGTTCTTC,CASSSGASGGYNEQFF
TRBJ1-4,TRBV7-9,.,.,TGTGCCAGCAGCTCCTCGGGGCGGGAGGATGAAAAACTGTTTTTT,CASSSSGREDEKLFF
TRBJ2-2,TRBV10-3,.,few,TGTGCCATCGGAGGAAGAAATGGACCGCGCTCGAACACCGGGGAGCTGTTTTTT,CAIGGRNGPRSNTGELFF
TRBJ2-1,TRBV6-5,.,.,TGTGCCAGCAGTCCCGGGGTAGCGAGATACAATGAGCAGTTCTTC,CASSPGVARYNEQFF
TRBJ2-3,TRBV11-2,TRBD2,.,TGTGCCAGCAGTTGGCCGCGACTAGCATCTAAAAAAGAGGATACGCAGTATTTT,CASSWPRLASKKEDTQYF